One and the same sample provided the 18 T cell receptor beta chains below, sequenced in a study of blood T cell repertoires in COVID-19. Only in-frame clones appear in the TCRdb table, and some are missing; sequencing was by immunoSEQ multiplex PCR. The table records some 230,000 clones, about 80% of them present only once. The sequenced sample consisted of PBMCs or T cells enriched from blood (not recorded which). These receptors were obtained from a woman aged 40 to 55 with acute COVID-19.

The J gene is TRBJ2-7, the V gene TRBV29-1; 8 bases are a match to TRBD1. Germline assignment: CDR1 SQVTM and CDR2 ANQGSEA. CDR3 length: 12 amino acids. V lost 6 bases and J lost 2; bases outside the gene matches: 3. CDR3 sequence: CSVRTGTYEQYF. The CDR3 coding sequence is TGCAGCGTCCGGACAGGGACCTACGAGCAGTACTTC.

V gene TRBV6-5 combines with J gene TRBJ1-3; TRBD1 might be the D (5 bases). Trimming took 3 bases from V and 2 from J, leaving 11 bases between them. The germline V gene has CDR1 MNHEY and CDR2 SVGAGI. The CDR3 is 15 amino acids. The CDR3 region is CASSYQAGAGNTIYF. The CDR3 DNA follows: TGTGCCAGCAGTTATCAGGCGGGGGCTGGAAACACCATATATTTT.

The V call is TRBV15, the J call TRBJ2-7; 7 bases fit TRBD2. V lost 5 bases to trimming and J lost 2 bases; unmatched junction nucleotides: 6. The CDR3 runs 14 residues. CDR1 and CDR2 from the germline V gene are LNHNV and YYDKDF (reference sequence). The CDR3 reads CATSGGLVAYEQYF. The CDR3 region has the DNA TGTGCCACCAGCGGAGGACTAGTGGCCTACGAGCAGTACTTC.

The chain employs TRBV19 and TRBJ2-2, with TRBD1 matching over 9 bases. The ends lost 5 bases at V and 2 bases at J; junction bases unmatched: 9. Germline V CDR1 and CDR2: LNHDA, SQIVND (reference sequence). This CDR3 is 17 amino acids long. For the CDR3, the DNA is TGTGCCAGTAGTCCGACAAGGACAGGGGAAAACACCGGGGAGCTGTTTTTT. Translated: CASSPTRTGENTGELFF.

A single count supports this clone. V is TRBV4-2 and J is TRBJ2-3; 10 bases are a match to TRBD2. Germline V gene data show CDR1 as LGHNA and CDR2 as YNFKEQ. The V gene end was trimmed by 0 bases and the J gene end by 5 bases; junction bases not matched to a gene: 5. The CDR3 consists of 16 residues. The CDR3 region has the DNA TGTGCCAGCAGCCAAGATCGAAGCGGGGGGGTAGATACGCAGTATTTT. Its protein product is CASSQDRSGGVDTQYF.

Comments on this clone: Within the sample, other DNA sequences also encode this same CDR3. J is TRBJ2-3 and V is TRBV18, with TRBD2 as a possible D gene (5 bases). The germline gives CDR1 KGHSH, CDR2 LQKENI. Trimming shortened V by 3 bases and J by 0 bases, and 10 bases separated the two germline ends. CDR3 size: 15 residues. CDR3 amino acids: CASSPRGTSTDTQYF. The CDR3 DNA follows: TGTGCCAGCTCACCTCGGGGAACGAGCACAGATACGCAGTATTTT.

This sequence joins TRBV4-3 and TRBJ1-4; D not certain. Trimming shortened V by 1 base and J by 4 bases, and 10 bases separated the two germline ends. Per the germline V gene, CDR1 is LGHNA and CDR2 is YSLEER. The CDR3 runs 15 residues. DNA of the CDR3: TGCGCCAGCAGCCAAGGCAAGGGAGATAATGAAAAACTGTTTTTT. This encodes CASSQGKGDNEKLFF.

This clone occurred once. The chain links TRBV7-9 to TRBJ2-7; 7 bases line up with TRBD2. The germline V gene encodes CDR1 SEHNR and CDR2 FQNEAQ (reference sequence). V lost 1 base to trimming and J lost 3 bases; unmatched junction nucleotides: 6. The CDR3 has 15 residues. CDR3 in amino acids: CASSLDPRGGYEQYF. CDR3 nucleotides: TGTGCCAGCAGCTTAGACCCTCGCGGGGGCTACGAGCAGTACTTC.

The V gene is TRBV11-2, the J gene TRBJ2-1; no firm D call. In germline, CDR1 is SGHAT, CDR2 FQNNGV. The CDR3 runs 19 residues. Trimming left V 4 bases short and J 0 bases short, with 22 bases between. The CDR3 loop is CASSSLGSPPLSSYNEQFF. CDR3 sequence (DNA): TGTGCCAGCAGCTCCCTCGGTAGCCCACCTTTAAGCTCCTACAATGAGCAGTTCTTC.

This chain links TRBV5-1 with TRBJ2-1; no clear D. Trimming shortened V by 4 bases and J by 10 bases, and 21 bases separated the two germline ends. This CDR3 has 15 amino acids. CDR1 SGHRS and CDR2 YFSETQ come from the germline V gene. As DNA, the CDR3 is TGCGCCAGCAGCCTGCACACCTCTGGAAACGGGGAGCAGTTCTTC. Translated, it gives CASSLHTSGNGEQFF.

The CDR3 loop is CASSYQAGGYEQYF. In nucleotides, the CDR3 is TGTGCCAGCAGTTACCAAGCGGGGGGATACGAGCAGTACTTC. The rearrangement uses TRBV6-2 or TRBV6-3 and TRBJ2-7; 9 nucleotides line up with TRBD2. J was trimmed by 4 bases and V by 2 bases; bases with no gene match: 3. The CDR3 length is 14 residues. The V gene's germline CDR1 is MNHEY and CDR2 SVGEGT.

The CDR3 is CASSLGQAVRGYTF. The CDR3 DNA follows: TGTGCCAGCAGCTTGGGACAGGCGGTTAGAGGCTACACCTTC. The chain couples TRBV5-8 to TRBJ1-2, with a tentative D call TRBD1 (6 bases). Germline V gene sequence: CDR1 SGHTS, CDR2 YDEGEE. The CDR3 extends over 14 amino acids. Trimming removed 0 bases at V and 8 bases at J, with 14 bases between. Full variable domain (missing parts from reference TRBV5-8 and TRBJ1-2): EAGVTQSPTHLIKTRGQQATLRCSPISGHTSVYWYQQALGLGLQFLLWYDEGEERNRGNFPPRFSGRQFPNYSSELNVNALELEDSALYLCASSLGQAVRGYTFGSGTRLTVV.

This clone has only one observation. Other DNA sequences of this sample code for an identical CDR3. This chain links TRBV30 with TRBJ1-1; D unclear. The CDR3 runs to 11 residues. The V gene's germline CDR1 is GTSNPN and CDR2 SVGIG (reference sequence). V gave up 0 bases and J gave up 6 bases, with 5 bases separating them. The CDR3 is CAWSVLSEAFF. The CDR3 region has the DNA TGTGCCTGGAGTGTACTGTCTGAAGCTTTCTTT. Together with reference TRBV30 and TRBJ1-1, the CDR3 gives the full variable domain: SQTIHQWPATLVQPVGSPLSLECTVEGTSNPNLYWYRQAAGRGLQLLFYSVGIGQISSEVPQNLSASRPQDRQFILSSKKLLLSDSGFYLCAWSVLSEAFFGQGTRLTVV.

The CDR3 reads CASGRGGDVAYEQYF. The CDR3 DNA reads as TGTGCCAGCGGTCGAGGGGGGGACGTAGCGTATGAGCAGTACTTC. The chain links TRBV6-5 to TRBJ2-7; tentatively, D is TRBD2 (7 bases). The CDR3 has 15 residues. The V and J ends lost 8 bases and 7 bases respectively, with 24 bases between them. Looked up from germline, CDR1 is MNHEY and CDR2 is SVGAGI.

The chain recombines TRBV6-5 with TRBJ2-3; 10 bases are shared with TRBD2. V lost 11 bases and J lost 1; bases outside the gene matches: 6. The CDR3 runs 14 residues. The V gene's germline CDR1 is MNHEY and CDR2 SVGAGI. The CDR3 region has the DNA TGTGCCGCAAGCGGGAGGGCCGGCACAGATACGCAGTATTTT. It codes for CAASGRAGTDTQYF.

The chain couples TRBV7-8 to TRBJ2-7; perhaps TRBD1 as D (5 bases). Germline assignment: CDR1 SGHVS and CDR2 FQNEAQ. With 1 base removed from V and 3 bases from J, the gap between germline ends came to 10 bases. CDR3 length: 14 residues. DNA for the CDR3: TGTGCCAGCAGCTTAGTGCAGGGTAACTACGAGCAGTACTTC. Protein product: CASSLVQGNYEQYF. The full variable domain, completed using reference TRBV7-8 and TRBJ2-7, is GAGVSQSPRYKVAKRGQDVALRCDPISGHVSLFWYQQALGQGPEFLTYFQNEAQLDKSGLPSDRFFAERPEGSVSTLKIQRTQQEDSAVYLCASSLVQGNYEQYFGPGTRLTVT.

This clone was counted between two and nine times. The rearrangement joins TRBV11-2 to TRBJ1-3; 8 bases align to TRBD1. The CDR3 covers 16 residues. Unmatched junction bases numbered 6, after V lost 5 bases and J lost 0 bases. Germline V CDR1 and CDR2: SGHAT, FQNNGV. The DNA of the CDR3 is TGTGCCAGCAGCATAGGACAGGGTCTCTCTGGAAACACCATATATTTT. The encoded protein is CASSIGQGLSGNTIYF.

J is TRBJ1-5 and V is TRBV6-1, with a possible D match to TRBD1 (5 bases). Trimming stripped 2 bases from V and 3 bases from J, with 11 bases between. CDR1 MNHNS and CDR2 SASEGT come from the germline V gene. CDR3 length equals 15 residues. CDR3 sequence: CASSEIGAPNQPQHF. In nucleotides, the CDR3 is TGTGCCAGCAGTGAAATAGGGGCGCCCAATCAGCCCCAGCATTTT.